This T cell receptor beta chain was recorded in a study of shared clonotypes between healthy human individuals. Worth noting for this clone: Its antigen is currently unknown.

Regarding the study as a whole: Rarefaction showed sorted-subset sequencing was incomplete despite large depth. Clonotypes shared by all four donors outscored non-shared clonotypes in generation probability.

Germline lookup yields CDR1 MRHNA and CDR2 SNTAGT. V shed 2 bases and J 4 bases; nucleotides not matched to a gene: 6. The CDR3 is 16 amino acids. The protocol was immunoSEQ multiplex PCR, while the TCRdb copy is restricted to in-frame clones and leaves out a portion. The table has approximately 100,000 clones, approximately 70% seen once. The sample consisted of memory CD8+ T cells sorted from blood. Described subset: CD45RO+ cells pooled with CCR7-negative TemRA cells. J is TRBJ2-7 and V is TRBV6-4; 12 bases line up with TRBD2. This TCR was sampled from a young woman in good health. The CDR3 sequence is CASSDRVTSGSYEQYF. DNA of the CDR3: TGTGCCAGCAGTGACAGAGTGACTAGCGGGAGTTACGAGCAGTACTTC.